What follows is one T cell receptor beta chain and its context. Its antigen is still unknown. The CDR3 runs to 12 residues. The germline V gene has CDR1 ENHRY and CDR2 SYGVKD. Trimming removed 3 bases from V and 7 bases from J; junction bases left unmatched: 3. PCR employed 60 Vbeta and 13 Jbeta primers. Only in-frame clones appear in the TCRdb table, and some are missing; sequencing was by immunoSEQ multiplex PCR. The top ten hold approximately 1.8% of the sample, which has about 140,000 clones, roughly 72% seen once. Those who donated were healthy bone marrow donors. The data originate from a study of cytomegalovirus exposure and HLA in healthy donors. The study's findings and limits: The authors listed approximately 150 TCR beta chains as cytomegalovirus-associated. Some V segments, including TRBV6-2 and TRBV6-3, were excluded as indistinguishable.

The chain links TRBV10-3 to TRBJ2-7; 7 bases match TRBD1. Sequenced sample: PBMCs. The sequence came from a man between 40 and 49 years old in good health and CMV-seronegative. The chain's CDR3 is CAISDGTVEQYF. CDR3 coding DNA: TGTGCCATCAGTGACGGGACAGTTGAGCAGTACTTC.